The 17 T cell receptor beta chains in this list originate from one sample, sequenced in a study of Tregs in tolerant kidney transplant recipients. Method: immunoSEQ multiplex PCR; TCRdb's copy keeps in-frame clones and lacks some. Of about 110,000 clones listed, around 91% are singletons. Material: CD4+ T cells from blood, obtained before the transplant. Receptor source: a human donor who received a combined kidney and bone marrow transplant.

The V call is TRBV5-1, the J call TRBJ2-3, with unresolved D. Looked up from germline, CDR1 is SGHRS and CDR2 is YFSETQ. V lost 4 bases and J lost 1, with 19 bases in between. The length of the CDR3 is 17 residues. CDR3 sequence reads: CASSLSSLSLGTDTQYF. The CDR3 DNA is TGCGCCAGCAGCCTCTCCTCACTCTCCCTAGGCACAGATACGCAGTATTTT.

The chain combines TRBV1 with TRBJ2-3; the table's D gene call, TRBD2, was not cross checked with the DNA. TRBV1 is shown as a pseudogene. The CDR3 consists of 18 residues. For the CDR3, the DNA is TGCACCAGCAGCCAAGTCGTCTATCGGCGGGAGGGAAGAGATACGCAGTATTTT. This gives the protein CTSSQVVYRREGRDTQYF.

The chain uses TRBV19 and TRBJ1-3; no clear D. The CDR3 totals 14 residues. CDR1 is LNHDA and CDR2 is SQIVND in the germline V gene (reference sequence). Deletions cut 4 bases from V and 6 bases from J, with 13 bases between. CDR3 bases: TGTGCCAGTAGTAATCCCCCGGGAGTAAACACCATATATTTT. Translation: CASSNPPGVNTIYF.

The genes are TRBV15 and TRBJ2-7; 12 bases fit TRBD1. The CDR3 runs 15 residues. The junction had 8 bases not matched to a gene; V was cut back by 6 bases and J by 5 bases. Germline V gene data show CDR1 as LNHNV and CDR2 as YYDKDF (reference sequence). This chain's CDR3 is CATRGGTGGTDEQYF. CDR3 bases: TGTGCCACCAGAGGGGGGACAGGGGGCACGGACGAGCAGTACTTC. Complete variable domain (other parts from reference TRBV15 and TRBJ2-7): DAMVIQNPRYQVTQFGKPVTLSCSQTLNHNVMYWYQQKSSQAPKLLFHYYDKDFNNEADTPDNFQSRRPNTSFCFLDIRSPGLGDTAMYLCATRGGTGGTDEQYFGPGTRLTVT.

The CDR3 DNA sequence: TGTGCCAGCAGCCTCGCGGGACAGGGGTTGAGTGAGCAGTTCTTC. Amino acids: CASSLAGQGLSEQFF. The chain couples TRBV7-2 to TRBJ2-1; the match to TRBD1 covers 10 bases. This CDR3 has 15 amino acids. V gave up 5 bases and J gave up 9 bases; unmatched junction bases: 10. CDR1 SGHTA and CDR2 FQGNSA come from the germline V gene.

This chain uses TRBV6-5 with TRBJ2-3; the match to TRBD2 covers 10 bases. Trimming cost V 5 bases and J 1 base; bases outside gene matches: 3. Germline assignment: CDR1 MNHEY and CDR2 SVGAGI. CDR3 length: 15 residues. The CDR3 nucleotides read TGTGCCAGCAGTCTTGGACTAGCGGGCACAGATACGCAGTATTTT. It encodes CASSLGLAGTDTQYF.

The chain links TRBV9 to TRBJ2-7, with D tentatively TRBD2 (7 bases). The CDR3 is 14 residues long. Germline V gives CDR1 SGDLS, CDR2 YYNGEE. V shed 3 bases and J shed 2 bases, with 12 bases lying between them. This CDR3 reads CASSGEGGPYEQYF. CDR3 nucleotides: TGTGCCAGCAGCGGCGAGGGGGGGCCCTACGAGCAGTACTTC.

The CDR3 here is CASSLGGHNSGNTIYF. The CDR3, as DNA: TGCGCCAGCAGCTTGGGTGGACACAACTCTGGAAACACCATATATTTT. V and J are TRBV5-1 and TRBJ1-3; D is perhaps TRBD1 (5 bases). Trimming took 0 bases from V and 0 from J, leaving 10 bases between them. CDR3 length: 16 residues. Germline loops: CDR1 SGHRS, CDR2 YFSETQ.

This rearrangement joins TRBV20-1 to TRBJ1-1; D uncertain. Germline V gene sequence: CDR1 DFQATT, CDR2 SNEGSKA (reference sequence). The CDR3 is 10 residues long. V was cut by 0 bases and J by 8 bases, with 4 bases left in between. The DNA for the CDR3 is TGCAGTGCTAGAGACGTAGAAGCTTTCTTT. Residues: CSARDVEAFF.

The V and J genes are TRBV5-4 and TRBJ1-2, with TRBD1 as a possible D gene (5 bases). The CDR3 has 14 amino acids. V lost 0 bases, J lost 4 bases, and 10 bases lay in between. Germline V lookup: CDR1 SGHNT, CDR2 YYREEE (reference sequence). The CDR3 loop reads CASSLVGGLYGYTF. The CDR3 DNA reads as TGTGCCAGCAGCTTGGTGGGGGGACTCTATGGCTACACCTTC.

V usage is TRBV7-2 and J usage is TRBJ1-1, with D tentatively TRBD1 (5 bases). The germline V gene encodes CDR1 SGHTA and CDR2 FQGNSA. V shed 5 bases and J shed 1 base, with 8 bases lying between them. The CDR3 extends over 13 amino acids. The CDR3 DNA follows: TGTGCCAGCAGCCACGGGGGGAACACTGAAGCTTTCTTT. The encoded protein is CASSHGGNTEAFF.

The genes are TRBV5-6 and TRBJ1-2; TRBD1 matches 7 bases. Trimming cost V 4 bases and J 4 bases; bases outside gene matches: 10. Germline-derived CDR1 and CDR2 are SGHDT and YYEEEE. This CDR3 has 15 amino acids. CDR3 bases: TGTGCCAGCAGCCGCCGACAGGGCGGTGGCTATGGCTACACCTTC. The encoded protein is CASSRRQGGGYGYTF.

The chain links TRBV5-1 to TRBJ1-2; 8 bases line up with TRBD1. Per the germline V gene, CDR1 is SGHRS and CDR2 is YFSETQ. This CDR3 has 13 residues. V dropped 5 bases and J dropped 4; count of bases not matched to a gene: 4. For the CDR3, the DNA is TGCGCCAGCAGAGTCACAGGGGGCTATGGCTACACCTTC. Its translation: CASRVTGGYGYTF.

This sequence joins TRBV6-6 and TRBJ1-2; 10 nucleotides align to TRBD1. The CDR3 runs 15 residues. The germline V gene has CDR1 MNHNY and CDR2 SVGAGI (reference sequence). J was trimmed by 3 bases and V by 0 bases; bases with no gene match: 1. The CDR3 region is CASSYSTGGYYGYTF. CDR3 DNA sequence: TGTGCCAGCAGTTACTCGACAGGGGGCTACTATGGCTACACCTTC.

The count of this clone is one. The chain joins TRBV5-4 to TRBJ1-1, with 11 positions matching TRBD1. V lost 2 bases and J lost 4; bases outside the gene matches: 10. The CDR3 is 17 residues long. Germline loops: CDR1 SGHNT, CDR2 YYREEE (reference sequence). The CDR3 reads CASSFGGQGGGGTEAFF. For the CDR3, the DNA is TGTGCCAGCAGCTTTGGGGGACAGGGGGGAGGAGGCACTGAAGCTTTCTTT.

The CDR3 sequence: CASSLDRDNEQFF. DNA of the CDR3: TGTGCCAGCAGCTTAGATCGGGACAATGAGCAGTTCTTC. V and J are TRBV11-2 and TRBJ2-1; D unclear. This CDR3 comprises 13 residues. Trimming took 0 bases from V and 5 from J, leaving 5 bases between them. Germline V gives CDR1 SGHAT, CDR2 FQNNGV.

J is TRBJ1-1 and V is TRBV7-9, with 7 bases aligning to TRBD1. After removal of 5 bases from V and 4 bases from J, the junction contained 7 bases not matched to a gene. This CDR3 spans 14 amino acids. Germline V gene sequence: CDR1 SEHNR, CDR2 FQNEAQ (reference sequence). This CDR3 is CASSRTGPSTEAFF. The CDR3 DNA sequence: TGTGCCAGCAGCCGGACAGGCCCGAGCACTGAAGCTTTCTTT.